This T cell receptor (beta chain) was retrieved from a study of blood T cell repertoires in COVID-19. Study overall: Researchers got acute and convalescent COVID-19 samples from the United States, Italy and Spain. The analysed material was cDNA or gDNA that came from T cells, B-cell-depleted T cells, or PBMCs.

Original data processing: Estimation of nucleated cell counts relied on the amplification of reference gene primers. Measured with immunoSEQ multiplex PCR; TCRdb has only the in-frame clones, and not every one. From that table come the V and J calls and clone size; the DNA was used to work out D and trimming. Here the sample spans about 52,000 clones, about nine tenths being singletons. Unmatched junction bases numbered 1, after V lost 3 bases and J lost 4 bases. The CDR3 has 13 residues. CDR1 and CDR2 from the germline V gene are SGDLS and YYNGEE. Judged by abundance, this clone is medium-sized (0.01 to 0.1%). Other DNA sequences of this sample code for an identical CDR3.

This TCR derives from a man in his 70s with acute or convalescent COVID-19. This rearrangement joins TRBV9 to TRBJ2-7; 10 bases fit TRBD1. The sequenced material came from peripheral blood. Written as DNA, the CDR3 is TGTGCCAGCAGCGGACAGGGGGCTTACGAGCAGTACTTC. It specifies CASSGQGAYEQYF.